This record concerns one T cell receptor (beta chain) sequence. Losses at the gene ends were 2 bases for V and 4 bases for J; bases not matched to a gene: 10. Germline CDR1 is LNHDA and CDR2 is SQIVND (reference sequence). The CDR3 is 18 residues long. These data come from a study of cytomegalovirus exposure and HLA in healthy donors. Amplification used 60 Vbeta primers and 13 Jbeta primers. Assay used: immunoSEQ multiplex PCR; TCRdb lists only in-frame clones, some missing. This table holds about 110,000 clones, over 80% found once. This TCR was sampled from a man aged 45 to 65 in good health and CMV-seronegative. The material sequenced was PBMCs. The chain employs TRBV19 and TRBJ2-6; TRBD1 matches 8 bases. The chain's CDR3 is CASSIKGQGATGANVLTF. CDR3 DNA sequence: TGTGCCAGTAGTATAAAAGGGCAGGGGGCAACCGGGGCCAACGTCCTGACTTTC.